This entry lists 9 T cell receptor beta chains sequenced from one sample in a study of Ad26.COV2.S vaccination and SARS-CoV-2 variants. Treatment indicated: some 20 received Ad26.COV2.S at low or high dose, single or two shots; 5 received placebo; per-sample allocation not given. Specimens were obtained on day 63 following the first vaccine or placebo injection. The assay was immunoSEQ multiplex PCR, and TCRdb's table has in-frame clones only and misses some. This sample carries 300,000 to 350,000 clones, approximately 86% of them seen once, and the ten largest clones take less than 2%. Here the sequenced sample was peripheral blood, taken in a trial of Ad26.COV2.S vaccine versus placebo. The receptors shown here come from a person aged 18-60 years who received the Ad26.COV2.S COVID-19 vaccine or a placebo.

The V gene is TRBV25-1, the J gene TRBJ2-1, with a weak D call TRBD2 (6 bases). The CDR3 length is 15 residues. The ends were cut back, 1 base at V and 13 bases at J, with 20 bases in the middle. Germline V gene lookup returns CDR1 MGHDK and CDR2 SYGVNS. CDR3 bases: TGTGCCAGCAGTGAATTCGGGTGGAGGGAGGTAGACCAGTTCTTC. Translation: CASSEFGWREVDQFF.

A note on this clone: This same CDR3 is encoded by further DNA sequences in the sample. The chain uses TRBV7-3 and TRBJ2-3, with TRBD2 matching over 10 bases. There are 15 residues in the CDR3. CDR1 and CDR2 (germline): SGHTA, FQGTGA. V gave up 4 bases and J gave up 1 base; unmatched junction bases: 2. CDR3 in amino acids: CASSSLAGGTDTQYF. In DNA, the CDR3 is TGTGCCAGCAGCTCCCTAGCGGGGGGCACAGATACGCAGTATTTT.

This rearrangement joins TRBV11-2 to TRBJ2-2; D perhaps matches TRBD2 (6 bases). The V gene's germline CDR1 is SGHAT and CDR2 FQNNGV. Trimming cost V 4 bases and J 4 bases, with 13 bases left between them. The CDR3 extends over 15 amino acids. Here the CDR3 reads CASSWKRVSTGELFF. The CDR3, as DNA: TGTGCCAGCAGCTGGAAGCGGGTTAGCACCGGGGAGCTGTTTTTT.

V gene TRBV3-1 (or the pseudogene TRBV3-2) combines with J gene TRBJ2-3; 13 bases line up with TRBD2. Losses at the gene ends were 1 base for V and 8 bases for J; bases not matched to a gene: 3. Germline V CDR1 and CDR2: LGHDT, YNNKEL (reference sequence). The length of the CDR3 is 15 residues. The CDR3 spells CASSQGTSGGGTQYF. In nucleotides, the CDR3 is TGTGCCAGCAGCCAAGGGACTAGCGGGGGAGGTACGCAGTATTTT.

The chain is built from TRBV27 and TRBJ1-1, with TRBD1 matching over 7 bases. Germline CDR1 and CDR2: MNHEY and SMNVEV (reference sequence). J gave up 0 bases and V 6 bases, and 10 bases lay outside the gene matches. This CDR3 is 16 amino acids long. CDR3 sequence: CASRVFGTALNTEAFF. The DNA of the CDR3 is TGTGCCAGCAGGGTTTTCGGGACAGCCTTGAACACTGAAGCTTTCTTT.

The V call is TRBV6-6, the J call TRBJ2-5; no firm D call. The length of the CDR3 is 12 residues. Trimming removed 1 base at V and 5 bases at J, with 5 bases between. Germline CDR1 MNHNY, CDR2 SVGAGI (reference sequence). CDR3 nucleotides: TGTGCCAGCAGTTACTTCCCGGAGACCCAGTACTTC. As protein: CASSYFPETQYF.

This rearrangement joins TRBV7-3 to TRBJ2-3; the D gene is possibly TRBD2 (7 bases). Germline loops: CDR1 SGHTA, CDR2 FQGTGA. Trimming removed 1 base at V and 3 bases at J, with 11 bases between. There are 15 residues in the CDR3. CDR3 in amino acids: CASSLIEGGTDTQYF. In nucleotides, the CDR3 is TGTGCCAGCAGCTTAATTGAGGGGGGGACAGATACGCAGTATTTT.

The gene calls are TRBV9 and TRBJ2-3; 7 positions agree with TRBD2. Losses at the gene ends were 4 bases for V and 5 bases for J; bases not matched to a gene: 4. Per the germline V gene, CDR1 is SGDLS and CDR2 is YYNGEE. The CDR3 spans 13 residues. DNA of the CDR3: TGTGCCAGCAGCTATGCGGGGGTAGATACGCAGTATTTT. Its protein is CASSYAGVDTQYF.

CDR3 bases: TGCAGTGCTAGTAATAATGAAAAACTGTTTTTT. As protein: CSASNNEKLFF. The chain is built from TRBV20-1 and TRBJ1-4; D is unresolved. The V and J ends lost 3 bases and 4 bases respectively, with 3 bases between them. There are 11 residues in the CDR3. Germline CDR1 is DFQATT and CDR2 is SNEGSKA (reference sequence).